This T cell receptor beta chain derives from a study of T cells in Graves' hyperthyroidism and ophthalmopathy. Germline CDR1 reads SEHNR; CDR2 reads FQNEAQ (reference sequence). The CDR3 covers 13 residues. Germline trimming cut 11 bases from V and 5 bases from J; bases unmatched to any gene: 9. The TCR beta CDR3 regions underwent amplification using RNA transcripts as the source. HTBI primers were employed in a first-round RT-PCR of the TCR CDR3. TCRdb recomputed calls from the multiplex PCR reads with MiXCR, one row per CDR3 protein. Of roughly 700,000 distinct CDR3 sequences listed, 17% are singletons.

The TCR was taken from a man in his forties or fifties with Graves' hyperthyroidism. The specimen was blood. The V and J genes are TRBV7-9 and TRBJ2-1; 7 positions agree with TRBD1. As DNA, the CDR3 is TGTGCCCTACCAGGACAGGCTAACAATGAGCAGTTCTTC. Amino acids: CALPGQANNEQFF.